This T cell receptor (beta chain) was captured by sequencing in a study of blood T cell repertoires in COVID-19. Looking at the study overall: T cells, B-cell-depleted T cells, or PBMCs supplied cDNA or gDNA.

In the study's own analysis: Nucleated cell counts were estimated from reference gene primer amplification. Sequencing was performed with immunoSEQ multiplex PCR; in TCRdb, only in-frame clones are kept and a portion is missing. V, J and clone size are taken as reported in that table, and D and trimming were inferred from the DNA itself. The data contain around 230,000 clones, 75% to 90% of them seen just once; the ten biggest clones take up roughly 0.7%. V lost 1 base to trimming and J lost 6 bases; unmatched junction nucleotides: 1. The CDR3 has 14 amino acids. The germline V gene has CDR1 SGHTA and CDR2 FQGNSA.

The sample comprised peripheral blood. This clonotype originated in a man aged 40-55 years with acute or convalescent COVID-19. This sequence joins TRBV7-2 and TRBJ2-1; 9 nucleotides match TRBD1. The CDR3: CASSLDRGRNEQFF. The CDR3 DNA sequence: TGTGCCAGCAGCTTAGACAGGGGGCGCAATGAGCAGTTCTTC. The full variable domain, completed using reference TRBV7-2 and TRBJ2-1, is GAGVSQSPSNKVTEKGKDVELRCDPISGHTALYWYRQSLGQGLEFLIYFQGNSAPDKSGLPSDRFSAERTGGSVSTLTIQRTQQEDSAVYLCASSLDRGRNEQFFGPGTRLTVL.